Listed below are T cell receptor beta chains from one sample, sequenced in a study of T cell responses to AZD1222 COVID-19 vaccine. Clones were sequenced by immunoSEQ multiplex PCR, and TCRdb holds only the in-frame ones, with some missing. There are around 120,000 clones in the sample; 70% to 90% occur only once, and 6% to 8% lies in the top ten. The source was peripheral blood, collected on day 0 of AZD1222 vaccination. The source of these receptors is an adult in good health. Both conserved end residues are trimmed from each CDR3. The order of the fields is J gene, V gene, CDR3 protein.

TRBJ1-6,TRBV11-1,ASSSRGSLNSPLH
TRBJ1-3,TRBV28,ASTRGSTGNTIY
TRBJ2-1,TRBV6-5,ASRPGAGGSSEQF
TRBJ1-3,TRBV7-9,ASSWASGPWDTIY
TRBJ2-1,TRBV2,ASSELGYNEQF
TRBJ2-1,TRBV20-1,SARGTSGKWQF
TRBJ1-6,TRBV28,ASRGGHSPLH
TRBJ2-3,TRBV25-1,ASSDGTSGRSELNTQY
TRBJ2-7,TRBV10-1,ASSPSWAGDSYEQY
TRBJ1-1,TRBV19,ASSLGTNTEAF
TRBJ1-5,TRBV7-9,ASSSTGGAGDGNQPQH
TRBJ2-7,TRBV19,ASSIDTGTAGEQY
TRBJ2-2,TRBV10-2,ASKLAGGVNTGELF
TRBJ2-1,TRBV5-4,ASSLEFSGTNNEQF
TRBJ2-1,TRBV6-2/TRBV6-3,ASSGSSSYNEQF
TRBJ2-7,TRBV27,ASSPGLVGYEQY
TRBJ2-1,TRBV6-1,ASSEAAGQGYNEQF
TRBJ1-2,TRBV7-9,ASSFGRQGGSGYT
TRBJ1-1,TRBV30,AWARSGIMNTEAF
TRBJ2-1,TRBV24-1,ATSDSPLNSEQF
TRBJ2-1,TRBV28,ASKASGTSGRVLNEQF
TRBJ1-5,TRBV12-3/TRBV12-4,ASTPRGDQPQH
TRBJ1-5,TRBV6-2/TRBV6-3,ASSYSGEQPQH
TRBJ2-7,TRBV6-2/TRBV6-3,ASSTLAGGSYEQY
TRBJ2-7,TRBV5-1,ASSLTGGPYEQY
TRBJ2-2,TRBV7-9,ASSFPPGGAGNTGELF
TRBJ1-2,TRBV7-8,ASSLAPPGANYGYT
TRBJ1-3,TRBV24-1,ATQEGGSGNTIY
TRBJ2-1,TRBV7-6,ASSLAPRAGGNEQF
TRBJ1-2,TRBV6-5,ASSINTGGNYGYT
TRBJ2-1,TRBV25-1,ASSEWGLAGRNEQF
TRBJ2-1,TRBV18,ASSPLRGTYNEQF
TRBJ1-5,TRBV19,ASAPFSRDRSVYSNQPQH
TRBJ2-6,TRBV28,ASSSRGGSGANVLT
TRBJ2-7,TRBV6-5,ASGRGYEQY
TRBJ2-7,TRBV19,ATSTAGLAVYEQY
TRBJ2-2,TRBV10-2,ASRGIGTGELF
TRBJ1-2,TRBV9,ASSVGGADGYT
TRBJ1-3,TRBV19,ASTPDRNFPGNTIY
TRBJ1-6,TRBV28,ASSPSGSNSPLH